This T cell receptor (beta chain) comes out of a study of CD8+CD57+ T cells in acquired aplastic anemia. Both TCR beta VDJ combination and CDR3 sequence profiling were carried out. Genomic DNA was the template for this profiling. TCRdb redid the calling of the reads with MiXCR, one entry per CDR3 protein. Among 150,000 or so distinct CDR3 sequences listed, 40% to 60% were seen once. Individuals selected for sequencing had exhibited CD8+CD57+ cell expansion on flow cytometry. Regarding this clonotype: The junction departs from germline at one end; a sequencing error may be responsible.

The germline gives CDR1 SGHVS, CDR2 FQNEAQ. This CDR3 is built from 14 residues. The clonotype originates from a human donor with aplastic anemia. Sequenced sample: sorted CD4+, CD8+, or CD8+CD57+ T cells (not recorded which) from PBMCs. This chain links TRBV7-8 with TRBJ2-1; tentatively, D is TRBD1 (6 bases). CDR3 sequence (DNA): TGTGCCAGCAGCACAGGGAGCTCCTACAATGAGCAATTCTTC. Its translation: CASSTGSSYNEQFF.